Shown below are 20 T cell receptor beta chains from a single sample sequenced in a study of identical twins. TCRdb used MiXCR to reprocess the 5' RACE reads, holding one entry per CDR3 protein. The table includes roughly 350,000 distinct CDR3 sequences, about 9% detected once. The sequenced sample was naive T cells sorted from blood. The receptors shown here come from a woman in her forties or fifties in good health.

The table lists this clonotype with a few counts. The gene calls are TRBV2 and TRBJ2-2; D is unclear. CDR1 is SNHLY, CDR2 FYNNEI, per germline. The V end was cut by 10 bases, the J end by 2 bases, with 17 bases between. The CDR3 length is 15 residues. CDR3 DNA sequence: TGTGCCACCAACTTTGGACCGAGCAACACCGGGGAGCTGTTTTTT. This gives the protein CATNFGPSNTGELFF.

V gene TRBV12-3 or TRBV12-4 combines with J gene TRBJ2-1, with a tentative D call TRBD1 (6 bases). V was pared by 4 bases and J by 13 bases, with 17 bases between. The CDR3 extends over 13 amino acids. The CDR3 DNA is TGTGCCAGCAGTTCCGACAGGTACAAGGGTCAGTTCTTC. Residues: CASSSDRYKGQFF.

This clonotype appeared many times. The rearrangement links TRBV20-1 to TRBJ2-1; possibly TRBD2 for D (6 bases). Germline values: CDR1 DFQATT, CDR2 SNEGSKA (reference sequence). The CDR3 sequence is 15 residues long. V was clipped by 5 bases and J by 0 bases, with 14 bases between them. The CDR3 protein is CSAWDFQGSYNEQFF. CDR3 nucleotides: TGCAGTGCTTGGGACTTCCAAGGCTCCTACAATGAGCAGTTCTTC.

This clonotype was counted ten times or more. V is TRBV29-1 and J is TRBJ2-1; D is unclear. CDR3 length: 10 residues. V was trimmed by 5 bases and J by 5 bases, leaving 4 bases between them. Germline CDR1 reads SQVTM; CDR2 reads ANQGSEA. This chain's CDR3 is CSVFNNEQFF. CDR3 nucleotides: TGCAGCGTTTTCAACAATGAGCAGTTCTTC.

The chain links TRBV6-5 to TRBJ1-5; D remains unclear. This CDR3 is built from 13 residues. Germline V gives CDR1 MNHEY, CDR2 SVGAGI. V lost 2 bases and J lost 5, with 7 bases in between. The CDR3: CASSYGVDQPQHF. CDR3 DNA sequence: TGTGCCAGCAGTTACGGGGTAGATCAGCCCCAGCATTTT.

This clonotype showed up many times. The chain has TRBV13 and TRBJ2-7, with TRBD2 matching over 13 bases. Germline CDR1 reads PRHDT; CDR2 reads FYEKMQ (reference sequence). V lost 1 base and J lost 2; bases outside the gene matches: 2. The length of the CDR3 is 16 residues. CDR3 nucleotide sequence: TGTGCCAGCAGCTTAGCAGGACTAGCGGGGGCCTACGAGCAGTACTTC. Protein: CASSLAGLAGAYEQYF.

Here the CDR3 DNA reads TGCGCCAGCAGCTTGTTAACAGGGTGGGATTACGAGCAGTACTTC. Its translation is CASSLLTGWDYEQYF. This chain connects TRBV5-1 to TRBJ2-7; D possibly corresponds to TRBD1 (6 bases). Trimming removed 1 base from V and 4 bases from J, with 15 bases in between. The CDR3 is 15 amino acids. Germline V CDR1 and CDR2: SGHRS, YFSETQ.

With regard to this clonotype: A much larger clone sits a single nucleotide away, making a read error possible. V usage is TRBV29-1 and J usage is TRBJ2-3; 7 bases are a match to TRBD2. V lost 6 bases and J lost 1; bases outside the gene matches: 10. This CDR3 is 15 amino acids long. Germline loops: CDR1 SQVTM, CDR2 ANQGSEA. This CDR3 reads CSVARGRGCTDTQYF. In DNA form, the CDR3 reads TGCAGCGTGGCACGAGGGAGGGGTTGCACAGATACGCAGTATTTT.

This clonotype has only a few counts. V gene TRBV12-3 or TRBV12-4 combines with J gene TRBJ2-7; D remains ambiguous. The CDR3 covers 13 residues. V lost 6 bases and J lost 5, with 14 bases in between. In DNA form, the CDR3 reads TGTGCCAGCAGCTCCGGCGAGGTCCACGAGCAGTACGTC. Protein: CASSSGEVHEQYV.

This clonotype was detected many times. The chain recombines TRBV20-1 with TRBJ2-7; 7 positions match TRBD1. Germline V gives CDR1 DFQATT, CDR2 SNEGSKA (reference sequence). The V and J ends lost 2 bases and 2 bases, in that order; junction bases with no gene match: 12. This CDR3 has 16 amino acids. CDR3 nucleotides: TGCAGTGCTAGAAGATATAGACAGGGCCATCCCTACGAGCAGTACGTC. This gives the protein CSARRYRQGHPYEQYV.

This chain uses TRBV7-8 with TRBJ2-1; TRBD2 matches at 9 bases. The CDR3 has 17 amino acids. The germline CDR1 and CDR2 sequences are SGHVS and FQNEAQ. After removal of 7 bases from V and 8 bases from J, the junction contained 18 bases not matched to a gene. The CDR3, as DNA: TGTGCCAGCACCAGGCATGAGGAGCGGGAGGATGGCGATGAGCAGTTCTTC. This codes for CASTRHEEREDGDEQFF.

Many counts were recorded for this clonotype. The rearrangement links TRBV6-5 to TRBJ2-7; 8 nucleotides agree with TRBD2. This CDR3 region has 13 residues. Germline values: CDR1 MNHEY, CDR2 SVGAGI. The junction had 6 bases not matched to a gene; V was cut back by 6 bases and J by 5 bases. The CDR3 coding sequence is TGTGCCAGCAGGGGACTAGTCAGGGACGAGCAGTACTTC. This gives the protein CASRGLVRDEQYF.

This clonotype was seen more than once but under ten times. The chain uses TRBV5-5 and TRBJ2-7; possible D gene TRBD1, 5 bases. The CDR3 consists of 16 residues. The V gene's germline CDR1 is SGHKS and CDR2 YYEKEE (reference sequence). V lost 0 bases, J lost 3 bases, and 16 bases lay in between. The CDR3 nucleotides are TGTGCCAGCAGCTTGGAAATTGCAGGGTCCGGCTACGAGCAGTACGTC. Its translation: CASSLEIAGSGYEQYV.

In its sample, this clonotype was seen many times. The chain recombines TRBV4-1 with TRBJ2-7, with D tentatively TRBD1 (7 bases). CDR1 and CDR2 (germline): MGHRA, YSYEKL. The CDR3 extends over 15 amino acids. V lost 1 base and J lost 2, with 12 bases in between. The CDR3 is CASSQGGRGAYEQYF. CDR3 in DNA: TGCGCCAGCAGCCAAGGGGGCAGGGGGGCCTACGAGCAGTACTTC.

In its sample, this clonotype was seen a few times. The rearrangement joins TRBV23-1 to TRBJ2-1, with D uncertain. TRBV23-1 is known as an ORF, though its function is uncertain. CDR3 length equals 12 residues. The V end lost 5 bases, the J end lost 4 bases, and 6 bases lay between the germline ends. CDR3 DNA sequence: TGCGCCAGCAGTTGTAGGTACAATGAGCAGTTCTTC. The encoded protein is CASSCRYNEQFF.

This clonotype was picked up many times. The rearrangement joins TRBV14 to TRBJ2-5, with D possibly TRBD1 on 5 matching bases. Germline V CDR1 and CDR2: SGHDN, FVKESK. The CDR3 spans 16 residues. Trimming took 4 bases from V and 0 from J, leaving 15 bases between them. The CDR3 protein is CASSPLKAGYQETQYF. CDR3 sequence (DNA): TGTGCCAGCAGCCCCTTAAAGGCAGGGTACCAAGAGACCCAGTACTTC.

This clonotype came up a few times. CDR3 sequence reads: CASSSSSGGLYTQYF. DNA of the CDR3: TGTGCCAGCAGCTCCAGTAGCGGAGGGCTGTATACGCAGTATTTT. V and J are TRBV7-2 and TRBJ2-3; weak D call: TRBD2 (6 bases). The CDR3 covers 15 residues. From germline, CDR1 is SGHTA and CDR2 FQGNSA. V was clipped by 4 bases and J by 7 bases, with 18 bases between them.

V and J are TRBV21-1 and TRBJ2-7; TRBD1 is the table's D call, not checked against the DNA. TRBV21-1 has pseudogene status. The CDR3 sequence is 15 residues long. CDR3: CASSKAPGRLYEQYF. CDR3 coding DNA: TGTGCCAGCAGCAAAGCTCCGGGACGGTTGTACGAGCAGTACTTC.

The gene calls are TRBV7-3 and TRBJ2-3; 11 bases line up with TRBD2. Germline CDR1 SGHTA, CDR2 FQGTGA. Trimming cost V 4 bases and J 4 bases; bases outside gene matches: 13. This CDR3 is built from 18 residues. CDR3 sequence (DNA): TGTGCCAGCAGCTACGGGCCTTTAGCGGGAGGGCCAGCAGATACGCAGTATTTT. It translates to CASSYGPLAGGPADTQYF.

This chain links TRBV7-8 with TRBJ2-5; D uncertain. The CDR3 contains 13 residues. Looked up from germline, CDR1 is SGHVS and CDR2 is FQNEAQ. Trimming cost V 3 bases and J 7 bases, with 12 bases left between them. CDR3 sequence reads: CASSFDFEGTQYF. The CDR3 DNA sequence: TGTGCCAGCAGCTTCGACTTCGAAGGGACCCAGTACTTC.